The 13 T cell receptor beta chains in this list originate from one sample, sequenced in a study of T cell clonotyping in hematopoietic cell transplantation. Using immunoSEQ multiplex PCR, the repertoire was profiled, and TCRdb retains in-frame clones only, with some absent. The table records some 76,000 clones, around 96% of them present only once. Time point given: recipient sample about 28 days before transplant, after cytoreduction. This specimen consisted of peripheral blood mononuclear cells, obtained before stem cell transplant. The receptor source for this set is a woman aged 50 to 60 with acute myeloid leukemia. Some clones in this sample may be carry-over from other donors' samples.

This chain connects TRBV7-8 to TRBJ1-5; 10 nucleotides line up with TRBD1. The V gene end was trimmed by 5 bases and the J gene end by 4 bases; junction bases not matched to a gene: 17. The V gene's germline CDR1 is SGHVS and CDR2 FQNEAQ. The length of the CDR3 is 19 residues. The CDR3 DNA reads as TGTGCCAGCAGCGGGACCGGGACAGGGGATGTCGGGACAAATCAGCCCCAGCATTTT. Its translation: CASSGTGTGDVGTNQPQHF.

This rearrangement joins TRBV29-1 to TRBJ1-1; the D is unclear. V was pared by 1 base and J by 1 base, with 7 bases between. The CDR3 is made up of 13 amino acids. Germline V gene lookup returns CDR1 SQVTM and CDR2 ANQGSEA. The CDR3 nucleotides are TGCAGCGTTGAAGTTGGGCAGAACACTGAAGCTTTCTTT. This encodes CSVEVGQNTEAFF. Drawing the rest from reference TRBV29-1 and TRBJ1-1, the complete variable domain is SAVISQKPSRDICQRGTSLTIQCQVDSQVTMMFWYRQQPGQSLTLIATANQGSEATYESGFVIDKFPISRPNLTFSTLTVSNMSPEDSSIYLCSVEVGQNTEAFFGQGTRLTVV.

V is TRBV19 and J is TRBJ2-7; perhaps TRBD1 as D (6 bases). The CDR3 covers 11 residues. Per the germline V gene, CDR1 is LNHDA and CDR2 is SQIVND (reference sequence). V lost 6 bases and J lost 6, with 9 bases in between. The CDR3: CASRAGVEQYF. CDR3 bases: TGTGCCAGTAGGGCAGGGGTCGAGCAGTACTTC.

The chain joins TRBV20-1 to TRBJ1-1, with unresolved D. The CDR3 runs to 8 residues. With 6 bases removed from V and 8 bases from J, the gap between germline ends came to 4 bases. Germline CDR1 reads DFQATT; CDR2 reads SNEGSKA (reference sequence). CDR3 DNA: TGCAGTGCCGGAGAAGCTTTCTTT. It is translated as CSAGEAFF.

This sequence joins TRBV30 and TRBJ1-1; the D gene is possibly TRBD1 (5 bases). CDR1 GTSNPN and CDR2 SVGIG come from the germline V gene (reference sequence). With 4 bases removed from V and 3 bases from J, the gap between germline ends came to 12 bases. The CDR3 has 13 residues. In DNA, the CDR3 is TGTGCCTGGAAGCAGGGAATGTACACTGAAGCTTTCTTT. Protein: CAWKQGMYTEAFF.

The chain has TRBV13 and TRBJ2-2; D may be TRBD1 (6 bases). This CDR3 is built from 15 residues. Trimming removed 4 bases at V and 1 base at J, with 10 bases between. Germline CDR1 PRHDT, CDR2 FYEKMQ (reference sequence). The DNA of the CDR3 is TGTGCCAGCAGCTCAGGGACACTGAACACCGGGGAGCTGTTTTTT. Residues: CASSSGTLNTGELFF.

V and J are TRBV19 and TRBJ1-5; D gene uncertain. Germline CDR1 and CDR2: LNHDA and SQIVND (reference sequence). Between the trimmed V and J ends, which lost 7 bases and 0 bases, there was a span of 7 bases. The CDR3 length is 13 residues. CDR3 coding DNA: TGTGCCAGTACTACCCATAGCAATCAGCCCCAGCATTTT. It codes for CASTTHSNQPQHF. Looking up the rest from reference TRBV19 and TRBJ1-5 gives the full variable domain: DGGITQSPKYLFRKEGQNVTLSCEQNLNHDAMYWYRQDPGQGLRLIYYSQIVNDFQKGDIAEGYSVSREKKESFPLTVTSAQKNPTAFYLCASTTHSNQPQHFGDGTRLSIL.

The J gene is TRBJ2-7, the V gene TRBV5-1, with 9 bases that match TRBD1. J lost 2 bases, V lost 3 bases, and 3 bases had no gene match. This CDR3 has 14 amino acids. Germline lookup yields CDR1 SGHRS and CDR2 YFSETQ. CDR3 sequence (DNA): TGCGCCAGCAGCTCCGGGACAGGGACCTACGAGCAGTACTTC. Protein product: CASSSGTGTYEQYF.

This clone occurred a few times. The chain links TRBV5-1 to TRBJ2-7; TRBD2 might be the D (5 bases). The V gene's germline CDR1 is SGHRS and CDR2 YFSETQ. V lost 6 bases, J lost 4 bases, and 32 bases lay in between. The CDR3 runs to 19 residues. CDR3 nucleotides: TGCGCCAGCACCCCACGAAACAAGGACTCTCTTAGAGACACTTACGAGCAGTACTTC. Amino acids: CASTPRNKDSLRDTYEQYF.

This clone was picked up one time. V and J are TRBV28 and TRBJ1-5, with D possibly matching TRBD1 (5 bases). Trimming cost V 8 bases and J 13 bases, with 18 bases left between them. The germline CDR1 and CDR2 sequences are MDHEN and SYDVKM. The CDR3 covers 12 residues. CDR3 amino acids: CASVSKGRAQHF. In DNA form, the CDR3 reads TGTGCCAGCGTCTCAAAGGGACGAGCACAGCATTTT.

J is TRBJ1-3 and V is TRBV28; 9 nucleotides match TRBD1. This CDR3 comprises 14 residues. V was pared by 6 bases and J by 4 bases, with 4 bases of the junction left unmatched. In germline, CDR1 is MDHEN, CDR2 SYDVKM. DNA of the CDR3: TGTGCCAGCAGGCGGACAGGGGTAGGAAACACCATATATTTT. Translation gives CASRRTGVGNTIYF.

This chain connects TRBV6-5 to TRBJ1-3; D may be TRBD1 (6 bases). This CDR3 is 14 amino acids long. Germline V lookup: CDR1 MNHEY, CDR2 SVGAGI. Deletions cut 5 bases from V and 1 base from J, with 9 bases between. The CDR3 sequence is CASSQTGSGNTIYF. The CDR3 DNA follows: TGTGCCAGCAGTCAGACAGGTTCTGGAAACACCATATATTTT.

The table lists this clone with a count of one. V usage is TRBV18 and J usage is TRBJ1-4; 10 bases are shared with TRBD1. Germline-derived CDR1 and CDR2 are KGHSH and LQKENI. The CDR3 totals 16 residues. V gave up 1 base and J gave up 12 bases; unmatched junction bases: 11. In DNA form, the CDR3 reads TGTGCCAGCTCACCACAAATTATGACAGGGGGCGTAGAACTGTTTTTT. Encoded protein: CASSPQIMTGGVELFF.